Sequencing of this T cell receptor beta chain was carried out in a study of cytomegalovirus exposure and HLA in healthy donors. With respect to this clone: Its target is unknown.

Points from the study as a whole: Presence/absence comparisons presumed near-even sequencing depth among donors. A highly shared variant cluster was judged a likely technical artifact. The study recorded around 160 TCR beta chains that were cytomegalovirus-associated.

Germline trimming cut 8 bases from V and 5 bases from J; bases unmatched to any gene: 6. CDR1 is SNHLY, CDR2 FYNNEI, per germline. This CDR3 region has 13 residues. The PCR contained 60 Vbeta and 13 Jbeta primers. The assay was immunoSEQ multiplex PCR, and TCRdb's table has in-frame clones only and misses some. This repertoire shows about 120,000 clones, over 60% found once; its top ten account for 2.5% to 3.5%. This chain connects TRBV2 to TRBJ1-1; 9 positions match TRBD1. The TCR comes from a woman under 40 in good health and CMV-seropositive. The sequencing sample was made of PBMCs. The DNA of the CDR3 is TGTGCCAGCCGGACAGGGGTTTGGACTGAAGCTTTCTTT. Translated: CASRTGVWTEAFF.